The 30 T cell receptor beta chains in this list originate from one sample, sequenced in a study of cytomegalovirus exposure and HLA in healthy donors (dated by TCRdb to the late 2010s). The library was produced with the immunoSEQ multiplex PCR assay. For the multiplex PCR, a mixture combining 60 forward primers for TCR Vbeta segments and 13 reverse primers for TCR Jbeta segments was used. Held by TCRdb, this immuneACCESS table contains in-frame sequences only and omits some clones. Under half of the omission traces to an unresolved V gene where checked; the cause of the rest is unknown. This sample comprises approximately 89,000 clones, 85% of them detected only once. About 7.2% of the sample is taken by the ten largest. Sequencing input: PBMCs. The receptors originated from a man aged 35-49 years in good health and CMV-seropositive.

For the CDR3, the DNA is TGTGCCAGCTCACCCACCGGGGACTATGGCTACACCTTC. Translated, it gives CASSPTGDYGYTF. J is TRBJ1-2 and V is TRBV18; D is undetermined. Per germline, CDR1 KGHSH and CDR2 LQKENI. V dropped 3 bases and J dropped 3 bases, with 8 bases sitting between them. This CDR3 is built from 13 residues.

V is TRBV5-1 and J is TRBJ1-1; D perhaps matches TRBD1 (6 bases). Germline CDR1 SGHRS, CDR2 YFSETQ. V was shortened by 1 base and J by 6 bases, with 10 bases between the two germline ends. CDR3 length equals 13 residues. The CDR3 region is CASSLRSGAEAFF. The CDR3 DNA follows: TGCGCCAGCAGCTTGAGGTCAGGGGCTGAAGCTTTCTTT.

This clone has just a few counts. Other DNA sequences in this specimen translate into the identical CDR3. V is TRBV11-2 and J is TRBJ2-2; D is perhaps TRBD2 (6 bases). Germline V gene lookup returns CDR1 SGHAT and CDR2 FQNNGV. This CDR3 spans 14 amino acids. Deletions cut 3 bases from V and 7 bases from J, with 12 bases between. The CDR3 spells CASSFSRGGGELFF. The CDR3 coding sequence is TGTGCCAGCAGCTTTTCAAGGGGAGGCGGGGAGCTGTTTTTT.

This chain connects TRBV19 to TRBJ2-7; 11 nucleotides match TRBD2. The V gene's germline CDR1 is LNHDA and CDR2 SQIVND (reference sequence). The trim removed 9 bases at V and 2 bases at J, leaving 9 bases unmatched. The CDR3 is 15 amino acids. This chain's CDR3 is CASGTSGLPPYEQYF. In DNA form, the CDR3 reads TGTGCCAGCGGGACTAGCGGCTTACCACCCTACGAGCAGTACTTC.

This clone appeared a single time. The chain couples TRBV7-2 to TRBJ1-6; the D is unclear. The CDR3 contains 14 residues. Looked up from germline, CDR1 is SGHTA and CDR2 is FQGNSA. The V end was cut by 5 bases, the J end by 5 bases, with 10 bases between. CDR3 protein: CASSQRQDNSPLHF. CDR3 DNA: TGTGCCAGCAGCCAACGGCAGGATAATTCACCCCTCCACTTT.

The rearrangement links TRBV28 to TRBJ1-1; maybe TRBD1 (5 bases). CDR3 size: 15 residues. V was cut by 2 bases and J by 0 bases, with 10 bases left in between. The V gene's germline CDR1 is MDHEN and CDR2 SYDVKM. The CDR3 loop reads CASSLGGKMNTEAFF. As DNA, the CDR3 is TGTGCCAGCAGTTTAGGGGGGAAAATGAACACTGAAGCTTTCTTT.

This chain links TRBV9 with TRBJ2-1, with 10 positions matching TRBD2. The CDR3 is 15 amino acids. CDR1 is SGDLS and CDR2 is YYNGEE in the germline V gene. The V segment lost 2 bases and the J segment 7 bases; nucleotides outside the gene matches: 6. The CDR3 is CASSVTSGRVNEQFF. The DNA of the CDR3 is TGTGCCAGCAGCGTCACCAGCGGGAGGGTAAATGAGCAGTTCTTC.

This chain links TRBV27 with TRBJ1-1; D is ambiguous. Germline values: CDR1 MNHEY, CDR2 SMNVEV (reference sequence). The CDR3 loop spans 12 amino acids. The ends were cut back, 3 bases at V and 7 bases at J, with 9 bases in the middle. The DNA for the CDR3 is TGTGCCAGCAGTTTCGGGTTTGGTGAAGCTTTCTTT. This gives the protein CASSFGFGEAFF.

This sequence joins TRBV9 and TRBJ2-7, with unresolved D. The CDR3 sequence is 15 residues long. The V end lost 0 bases, the J end lost 2 bases, and 12 bases lay between the germline ends. Germline assignment: CDR1 SGDLS and CDR2 YYNGEE. The CDR3, as DNA: TGTGCCAGCAGCGTAGGGTCAGGTACGCCCTACGAGCAGTACTTC. It specifies CASSVGSGTPYEQYF. Complete variable domain (other parts from reference TRBV9 and TRBJ2-7): DSGVTQTPKHLITATGQRVTLRCSPRSGDLSVYWYQQSLDQGLQFLIQYYNGEERAKGNILERFSAQQFPDLHSELNLSSLELGDSALYFCASSVGSGTPYEQYFGPGTRLTVT.

This clone has just one count. This rearrangement joins TRBV15 to TRBJ2-3; D is undetermined. Germline lookup yields CDR1 LNHNV and CDR2 YYDKDF (reference sequence). This CDR3 comprises 13 residues. V was trimmed by 1 base and J by 8 bases, leaving 10 bases between them. CDR3: CATSRGDTVTQYF. As DNA, the CDR3 is TGTGCCACCAGCAGAGGTGACACGGTTACGCAGTATTTT.

This chain joins TRBV28 and TRBJ2-1, with 11 bases matching TRBD1. Germline V gene lookup returns CDR1 MDHEN and CDR2 SYDVKM. This CDR3 is built from 15 residues. Unmatched junction bases numbered 6, after V lost 5 bases and J lost 6 bases. The chain's CDR3 is CASSRGGQGGNEQFF. DNA for the CDR3: TGTGCCAGCAGTCGAGGGGGACAGGGGGGCAATGAGCAGTTCTTC.

This chain uses TRBV4-1 with TRBJ2-1, with no clear D. Germline loops: CDR1 MGHRA, CDR2 YSYEKL. CDR3 length equals 15 residues. Trimming removed 4 bases at V and 0 bases at J, with 10 bases between. For the CDR3, the DNA is TGCGCCAGCAGCCGCGGAACCCGCTCCTACAATGAGCAGTTCTTC. It encodes CASSRGTRSYNEQFF.

The CDR3: CASSLETGQYEQYF. The CDR3 coding sequence is TGTGCCAGCAGCTTAGAGACAGGACAATACGAGCAGTACTTC. This rearrangement joins TRBV7-8 to TRBJ2-7; D is perhaps TRBD1 (6 bases). The CDR3 is made up of 14 amino acids. Trimming pared 1 base from V and 4 bases from J, leaving 11 bases between. Germline-derived CDR1 and CDR2 are SGHVS and FQNEAQ.

The rearrangement uses TRBV5-1 and TRBJ2-1; D gene uncertain. The CDR3 consists of 15 residues. With 0 bases removed from V and 0 bases from J, the gap between germline ends came to 7 bases. The V gene's germline CDR1 is SGHRS and CDR2 YFSETQ. In DNA, the CDR3 is TGCGCCAGCAGCTTGGCATGGAGCTCCTACAATGAGCAGTTCTTC. This gives the protein CASSLAWSSYNEQFF.

In this sample, this clone turned up once. CDR3 coding DNA: TGTGCCAGCAGAACTAGGGGGGACAGGGGGCGAGAGACCCAGTACTTC. Translation: CASRTRGDRGRETQYF. The chain links TRBV5-4 to TRBJ2-5, with 12 bases that match TRBD1. This CDR3 is built from 16 residues. The junction had 9 bases not matched to a gene; V was cut back by 5 bases and J by 4 bases. CDR1 is SGHNT and CDR2 is YYREEE in the germline V gene (reference sequence).

J is TRBJ2-3 and V is TRBV5-1, with TRBD2 matching 11 bases. The junction had 7 bases not matched to a gene; V was cut back by 0 bases and J by 4 bases. Germline CDR1 and CDR2: SGHRS and YFSETQ. The CDR3 has 17 amino acids. The CDR3 spells CASSLDLAGGVADTQYF. The CDR3 nucleotides read TGCGCCAGCAGCTTGGATCTAGCGGGAGGAGTGGCAGATACGCAGTATTTT.

The chain joins TRBV5-8 to TRBJ2-6, with 9 bases that match TRBD1. V shed 4 bases, J shed 12 bases, and the junction held 11 bases outside the gene matches. The CDR3 runs to 15 residues. Looked up from germline, CDR1 is SGHTS and CDR2 is YDEGEE. The CDR3 protein is CASSPWTGVKVVLTF. CDR3 coding DNA: TGTGCCAGCAGCCCGTGGACAGGGGTAAAGGTCGTCCTGACTTTC.

This chain links TRBV6-6 with TRBJ2-7; 7 bases match TRBD2. CDR1 is MNHNY and CDR2 is SVGAGI in the germline V gene (reference sequence). The CDR3 runs 13 residues. Trimming cost V 4 bases and J 7 bases; bases outside gene matches: 7. CDR3: CASSLGGSWEQYF. The CDR3 DNA reads as TGTGCCAGCAGTTTGGGCGGGAGTTGGGAGCAGTACTTC.

CDR3 sequence reads: CASSPMRAGRELYGYTF. The CDR3 DNA sequence: TGTGCCAGCAGCCCTATGCGCGCAGGGCGCGAATTATATGGCTACACCTTC. The genes are TRBV5-5 and TRBJ1-2; D is possibly TRBD1 (5 bases). Germline V gives CDR1 SGHKS, CDR2 YYEKEE (reference sequence). The V end was cut by 4 bases, the J end by 5 bases, with 24 bases between. The CDR3 loop spans 17 amino acids.

The chain is built from TRBV19 and TRBJ1-2; TRBD1 matches 8 bases. The CDR3 has 13 residues. Germline assignment: CDR1 LNHDA and CDR2 SQIVND (reference sequence). Losses at the gene ends were 6 bases for V and 6 bases for J; bases not matched to a gene: 6. The CDR3 sequence: CASRLTGVNGYTF. DNA of the CDR3: TGTGCCAGTAGGCTGACAGGGGTCAATGGCTACACCTTC.

This rearrangement joins TRBV27 to TRBJ2-3, with a tentative D call TRBD1 (6 bases). Germline values: CDR1 MNHEY, CDR2 SMNVEV (reference sequence). This CDR3 is built from 13 residues. V was clipped by 8 bases and J by 0 bases, with 9 bases between them. DNA of the CDR3: TGTGCCAGCTCAGGGGACAGCACAGATACGCAGTATTTT. Translation: CASSGDSTDTQYF.

This chain connects TRBV6-6 to TRBJ1-4, with D perhaps matching TRBD1 (5 bases). This CDR3 has 12 amino acids. In germline, CDR1 is MNHNY, CDR2 SVGAGI (reference sequence). The V end lost 6 bases, the J end lost 5 bases, and 7 bases lay between the germline ends. The CDR3 here is CASSRTNEKLFF. Here the CDR3 DNA reads TGTGCCAGCAGCCGGACAAATGAAAAACTGTTTTTT.

Concerning this clone: One end of the junction does not line up with germline, which may come from a read error. The sample contains more than one DNA sequence encoding this CDR3. CDR3 nucleotide sequence: TGCGCCAGCAGTTACTCGAGGGGACAGGGGGACAATGAGCAGTTCTTC. It codes for CASSYSRGQGDNEQFF. The chain links TRBV6-6 to TRBJ2-1; 11 bases fit TRBD1. This CDR3 has 16 amino acids. The germline V gene has CDR1 MNHNY and CDR2 SVGAGI (reference sequence).

V usage is TRBV11-2 and J usage is TRBJ2-3; TRBD2 matches 9 bases. The CDR3 has 16 residues. J was trimmed by 6 bases and V by 1 base; bases with no gene match: 8. The V gene's germline CDR1 is SGHAT and CDR2 FQNNGV. CDR3 amino acids: CASSLGPGGGADTQYF. Written as DNA, the CDR3 is TGTGCCAGCAGCTTAGGTCCCGGCGGGGGGGCCGATACGCAGTATTTT.

The genes are TRBV7-9 and TRBJ2-2; 9 bases are a match to TRBD2. The CDR3 extends over 15 amino acids. The trim removed 7 bases at V and 7 bases at J, leaving 10 bases unmatched. CDR1 SEHNR and CDR2 FQNEAQ come from the germline V gene (reference sequence). The CDR3 region is CASNPGGGAFGELFF. The CDR3 region has the DNA TGTGCCAGCAACCCTGGCGGGGGGGCGTTCGGGGAGCTGTTTTTT. The full variable domain, rest sourced from reference TRBV7-9 and TRBJ2-2, is DTGVSQNPRHKITKRGQNVTFRCDPISEHNRLYWYRQTLGQGPEFLTYFQNEAQLEKSRLLSDRFSAERPKGSFSTLEIQRTEQGDSAMYLCASNPGGGAFGELFFGEGSRLTVL.

V gene TRBV5-1 combines with J gene TRBJ2-1; TRBD2 matches 11 bases. The CDR3 is 16 residues long. V shed 0 bases, J shed 4 bases, and the junction held 3 bases outside the gene matches. From germline, CDR1 is SGHRS and CDR2 YFSETQ. In nucleotides, the CDR3 is TGCGCCAGCAGCTTGGGCCTAGCGGGGGGATACAATGAGCAGTTCTTC. Amino acid sequence: CASSLGLAGGYNEQFF.

The V call is TRBV5-1, the J call TRBJ2-7; 10 nucleotides agree with TRBD1. This CDR3 spans 14 amino acids. J lost 3 bases, V lost 4 bases, and 4 bases had no gene match. Looked up from germline, CDR1 is SGHRS and CDR2 is YFSETQ. The CDR3 reads CASSIRDRGYEQYF. CDR3 coding DNA: TGCGCCAGCAGCATCCGGGACAGGGGCTACGAGCAGTACTTC.

The chain has TRBV5-1 and TRBJ2-2; 10 bases are a match to TRBD2. The CDR3 covers 17 residues. Losses at the gene ends were 0 bases for V and 7 bases for J; bases not matched to a gene: 9. Germline CDR1 and CDR2: SGHRS and YFSETQ. CDR3 sequence reads: CASSLAPTSGIVGELFF. Here the CDR3 DNA reads TGCGCCAGCAGCTTGGCCCCTACTAGCGGGATTGTCGGGGAGCTGTTTTTT.

The chain uses TRBV27 and TRBJ2-7, with 7 bases that match TRBD1. J was trimmed by 3 bases and V by 6 bases; bases with no gene match: 11. The CDR3 totals 15 residues. Germline CDR1 and CDR2: MNHEY and SMNVEV (reference sequence). The CDR3 sequence is CASRGAGTAHYEQYF. The CDR3 DNA follows: TGTGCCAGCAGAGGAGCCGGGACAGCCCACTACGAGCAGTACTTC.

The genes are TRBV19 and TRBJ2-1; a weak D match, TRBD1 (7 bases). Germline V gives CDR1 LNHDA, CDR2 SQIVND (reference sequence). The V gene lost 5 bases and the J gene lost 7 bases, with 21 bases spanning the gap. The CDR3 has 16 amino acids. The CDR3 nucleotides read TGTGCCAGTAGTCCGTGGACAGGAGGGAAAATGAATGAGCAGTTCTTC. The encoded protein is CASSPWTGGKMNEQFF.